This T cell receptor beta chain was identified during a study of response to subunit inactivated influenza vaccine. Study-wide findings and caveats: The authors offered the suggestion that each seasonal influenza vaccination recruits few new T cells.

In germline, CDR1 is DFQATT, CDR2 SNEGSKA (reference sequence). The CDR3 runs to 14 residues. Trimming shortened V by 6 bases and J by 1 base, and 15 bases separated the two germline ends. One entry per CDR3 protein, called by TCRdb with MiXCR from the RT-PCR reads. The table includes over 450,000 distinct CDR3 sequences, about an eighth detected once. With respect to this clonotype: What it recognizes is unknown.

This sequence originates from a man in his forties or fifties who received an inactivated influenza vaccine. Material: PBMCs from blood, obtained 45 days after vaccination. The chain combines TRBV20-1 with TRBJ1-1; D is undetermined. CDR3 sequence reads: CSARAAEKNTEAFF. The CDR3 nucleotides read TGCAGTGCCCGAGCGGCAGAAAAGAACACTGAAGCTTTCTTT.